The present entry profiles one T cell receptor beta chain with its context. This record comes from a study of blood T cell repertoires in COVID-19. Per the study methods: For nucleated cells, counts were estimated from reference gene primer amplification. Clones were read by immunoSEQ multiplex PCR, and TCRdb kept only the in-frame ones, dropping some. D and trimming were read from the DNA, whereas the V and J calls and clone size are those reported in that table. The sample gives some 130,000 clones, approximately 90% of which show up once; around 2.9% is in the top ten. This CDR3 has 16 amino acids. Germline values: CDR1 SEHNR, CDR2 FQNEAQ (reference sequence). With 4 bases clipped from V and 5 bases from J, the junction kept 11 bases outside the gene matches.

This receptor was obtained from a man aged 60-69 years with active or convalescent COVID-19. V gene TRBV7-9 combines with J gene TRBJ2-1, with 7 nucleotides matching TRBD2. Source material: peripheral blood. The DNA for the CDR3 is TGTGCCAGCAGCTCCATCTGGAGCCGGGGGGACAATGAGCAGTTCTTC. It is translated as CASSSIWSRGDNEQFF.